This TCR beta chain was captured in a study of a mutant IDH1 vaccine in newly diagnosed glioma (dated by TCRdb to the early 2020s). As for the study more broadly: In the chemotherapy-containing groups, vaccination started alongside temozolomide cycles, whereas in patients who had radiotherapy alone it started 4-6 weeks after radiotherapy. Longitudinal TCRB deep sequencing was done for 25 to 30 treated patients, wherever samples were available for exploratory analyses. The approximately 29 treated patients were around 62% male and around 40% female, with a mean age of 40.4 years. The week-35 safety follow-up was designated visit V12, and the week-47 end of study was designated visit V13. Six visits were used for peripheral blood collection: V03 (baseline), V05, V07, V10, V12 and V13. Prior to enrollment, patients had been given standard therapy consisting of radiotherapy alone, temozolomide alone, or radiochemotherapy with temozolomide, with the combination given to most patients. Study-wide findings and limitations: According to the authors, sample limitations meant that analyses of patient blood samples could not be reproduced. No apparent relationship was observed between pseudoprogression and alterations in the top peripheral T cell clonotypes detected by TCRB sequencing. Across multiple MHC alleles, vaccine-induced immune responses were seen in 90% to 95% of patients. PBMC samples for TCRB deep sequencing were selected based on availability.

Concerning this clone itself: The clone's antigen remains unknown. Within one base of it there is no much larger clone, and no base qualities were kept.

Library method: the immunoSEQ multiplex PCR assay. Following the manufacturer's protocol, the hsTCRB Kit was used to amplify rearranged TCR beta chain sequences. An Illumina MiSeq was used to sequence the TCRB libraries. Processing in the source paper ran as follows. The kit vendor's proprietary platform handled demultiplexing, trimming and gene mapping. Not all clones reach the TCRdb copy of this immuneACCESS table, which keeps in-frame sequences only. Checked studies attribute under half of the gap to unresolved V genes and leave the rest unexplained. The V and J calls and clone size come from that table; D and trimming were worked out from the DNA. The sample has approximately 100,000 clones on record, roughly 90% of them singletons. Of the sample, roughly 0.81% falls within the top ten clones. This specimen's time point label, per the study, means: week 47, end of study. Every vaccine dose consisted of 300 ug of a 20-mer mutant IDH1 peptide in Montanide, administered subcutaneously together with topical imiquimod. Patients received eight vaccinations in weeks 1, 3, 5, 7, 11, 15, 19 and 23, corresponding to visits V03 through V10. The donors had newly diagnosed IDH1-mutant astrocytomas of WHO grade 3 or 4 that showed loss of nuclear ATRX. The samples were drawn from NOA16, a multicentre, single-arm, open-label phase I trial in Germany that tested a mutant IDH1 peptide vaccine in humans for the first time. Genomic DNA for TCRB sequencing was isolated from EDTA blood with the DNeasy Blood and Tissue Kit.

The CDR3 covers 15 residues, taking in both the cysteine and the phenylalanine. The read is trimmed to its CDR3 DNA, 45 bases read in frame from base 1. The germline V and J ends show losses of 1 base and 4 bases respectively, and no gene match explains 4 bases of the junction. CDR1 and CDR2 are drawn from the germline V gene (reference sequence): GTSNPN, SVGIG. The sample here was PBMCs, taken from a glioma patient whose treatment included an IDH1 peptide vaccine. The TCR was taken from a woman aged 45 to 65 with glioma. The chain couples TRBV30 to TRBJ2-2; 9 central bases correspond to TRBD2. The CDR3 loop reads CAWSGAGGLTGELFF. The sequenced DNA: TGTGCCTGGAGTGGAGCGGGAGGCCTCACCGGGGAGCTGTTTTTT.